This TCR beta chain was identified during a study of blood T cell repertoires in COVID-19. Across the whole study: Samples representing acute and convalescent COVID-19 were sourced from the United States, Italy and Spain.

TCRdb keeps only in-frame clones here, not all; method: immunoSEQ multiplex PCR. This table holds about 30,000 clones, about 86% found once. The CDR3 totals 16 residues. Trimming pared 2 bases from V and 1 base from J, leaving 12 bases between. Germline V lookup: CDR1 SGHTA, CDR2 FQGTGA. Sequencing was done on a sample of peripheral blood. This sequence was found in a human donor in a cohort sampled during active COVID-19. The genes are TRBV7-3 and TRBJ2-1, with D possibly being TRBD2 (5 bases). This CDR3 reads CASSLPPRGSYNEQFF. For the CDR3, the DNA is TGTGCCAGCAGCTTACCCCCACGGGGTTCCTACAATGAGCAGTTCTTC.